The source of this T cell receptor beta chain is a study of blood T cells in healthy people across ages. Regarding the study as a whole: Per million T cells, TCR beta diversity dropped roughly linearly as age increased.

Healthy Caucasians from Russia aged about 6 to 90 served as donors. The extraction recovered at least 5 micrograms of total RNA per sample. V trimming: 2 bases; J trimming: 5 bases; junction bases outside the gene matches: 6. The CDR3 sequence is 15 residues long. The germline V gene encodes CDR1 SGHTA and CDR2 FQGTGA. As to this clonotype: As yet, its antigen is unknown.

Primers used in a second PCR of about 7 to 12 cycles were a sample-barcoded 5' primer and a J-beta primer mix. TCRdb independently ran MiXCR on the 5' RACE reads; one entry per CDR3 protein. The sample consists of 1.5 million to 1.8 million distinct CDR3 sequences, approximately 42% of them appearing once. The source material was blood. The gene calls are TRBV7-3 and TRBJ2-1; TRBD2 agrees at 7 bases. The receptor comes from a young woman in good health. The CDR3 loop is CASSLGEGRHNEQFF. CDR3 DNA sequence: TGTGCCAGCAGCTTAGGGGAGGGCCGACACAATGAGCAGTTCTTC.